The clone carrying this T cell receptor (beta chain) came up many times. This specimen belongs to a study of T cell repertoires in cytomegalovirus infection. CDR3 length: 15 amino acids. V shed 5 bases and J shed 4 bases, with 17 bases lying between them. MiXCR, applied by TCRdb to the reads, yields one record per CDR3 protein. Found here are 300,000 or so distinct CDR3 sequences, 8% to 10% of them singletons; the top ten hold around 2.5%. The sequencing input was PBMCs. The TCR comes from a human donor in good health (CMV status not recorded). Some clones in this sample may be carry-over from other donors' samples. This rearrangement joins TRBV12-3 or TRBV12-4 to TRBJ1-2, with D maybe TRBD1 (6 bases). The CDR3 coding sequence is TGTGCCAGCAGTCCCGGGACAACGGTTGTCTATGGCTACACCTTC. Its translation: CASSPGTTVVYGYTF.